This passage covers 15 T cell receptor beta chains from one sample sequenced in a study of T cells after yellow fever vaccination. TCRdb re-derived calls from the 5' RACE reads in MiXCR, one entry per CDR3 protein. The sample shows over 300,000 distinct CDR3 sequences, around 6.8% of them seen only once. Sequencing used PBMCs, obtained more than 40 days after the first yellow fever vaccination. These receptors were taken from a man between 18 and 35 years old who received the YFV17D yellow fever vaccine.

A few counts support this clonotype. V usage is TRBV7-9 and J usage is TRBJ1-4; 7 bases line up with TRBD1. This CDR3 has 17 residues. Trimming cost V 1 base and J 7 bases; bases outside gene matches: 12. Per germline, CDR1 SEHNR and CDR2 FQNEAQ (reference sequence). The CDR3 here is CASSLGPLTGAGEKLFF. The CDR3 region has the DNA TGTGCCAGCAGCTTAGGCCCCCTTACAGGGGCCGGTGAAAAACTGTTTTTT.

This clonotype was seen only a few times. This chain joins TRBV20-1 and TRBJ2-2; D is possibly TRBD1 (6 bases). Germline V lookup: CDR1 DFQATT, CDR2 SNEGSKA (reference sequence). The CDR3 consists of 14 residues. V lost 4 bases and J lost 7, with 16 bases in between. In DNA, the CDR3 is TGCAGTGCTACTCGGCAGGGGAAGGACGGGGAGCTGTTTTTT. It is translated as CSATRQGKDGELFF.

This clonotype was detected only a few times. The V gene is TRBV27, the J gene TRBJ1-1; D is perhaps TRBD1 (6 bases). Deletions cut 7 bases from V and 5 bases from J, with 14 bases between. The CDR3 runs 13 residues. The germline V gene has CDR1 MNHEY and CDR2 SMNVEV (reference sequence). The CDR3 sequence is CASNLGGGTEAFF. CDR3 coding DNA: TGTGCCAGCAACTTAGGGGGGGGGACTGAAGCTTTCTTT.

On this clonotype: This may be a read error: a much more frequent sequence differs by one nucleotide. V and J are TRBV7-8 and TRBJ1-5; D not certain. CDR3 length: 15 residues. CDR1 and CDR2 (germline): SGHVS, FQNEAQ. CDR3: CASCLVPESNQPQHF. Here the CDR3 DNA reads TGTGCCAGCTGCTTAGTTCCAGAGAGCAATCAGCCCCAGCATTTT.

This clonotype was seen a few times. V is TRBV4-2 and J is TRBJ2-1; TRBD2 might be the D (5 bases). Trimming took 4 bases from V and 13 from J, leaving 17 bases between them. The CDR3 has 13 amino acids. Germline CDR1 LGHNA, CDR2 YNFKEQ. The CDR3 sequence: CASSPDGSPYQFF. CDR3 sequence (DNA): TGTGCCAGCAGCCCTGATGGGAGCCCTTATCAGTTCTTC.

In this sample, this clonotype turned up many times. The chain is built from TRBV5-1 and TRBJ2-3; 7 nucleotides match TRBD2. This CDR3 comprises 15 residues. The germline CDR1 and CDR2 sequences are SGHRS and YFSETQ. The J segment lost 1 base and the V segment lost 0 bases, leaving 2 bases of the junction unmatched. The CDR3: CASSLGAGGTDTQYF. The CDR3 DNA follows: TGCGCCAGCAGCTTGGGCGCGGGGGGCACAGATACGCAGTATTTT.

The J gene is TRBJ2-7, the V gene TRBV5-1, with 12 bases that match TRBD2. This CDR3 spans 16 amino acids. Losses at the gene ends were 0 bases for V and 5 bases for J; bases not matched to a gene: 6. Germline V gene sequence: CDR1 SGHRS, CDR2 YFSETQ. CDR3: CASSLALAGGSDEQYF. CDR3 nucleotide sequence: TGCGCCAGCAGCTTGGCACTAGCGGGGGGCTCGGACGAGCAGTACTTC.

The chain joins TRBV29-1 to TRBJ2-1; 10 bases are shared with TRBD1. The ends lost 1 base at V and 6 bases at J; junction bases unmatched: 9. Germline V lookup: CDR1 SQVTM, CDR2 ANQGSEA. CDR3 length: 16 amino acids. The CDR3 DNA sequence: TGCAGCGTTGAAGGTCGACAGGGGGCGGCGATCAATGAGCAGTTCTTC. Amino acids: CSVEGRQGAAINEQFF.

This clonotype has a count of ten or more. V and J are TRBV12-3 or TRBV12-4 and TRBJ2-7; D is unresolved. This CDR3 is built from 14 residues. V lost 4 bases and J 0 bases, leaving 10 bases between the germline ends. The CDR3 region has the DNA TGTGCCAGCAGTTCGAGACGGTCCTCCTACGAGCAGTACTTC. This translates into CASSSRRSSYEQYF.

The rearrangement uses TRBV4-1 and TRBJ2-1; 8 bases fit TRBD2. Germline trimming cut 0 bases from V and 9 bases from J; bases unmatched to any gene: 16. The germline V gene has CDR1 MGHRA and CDR2 YSYEKL. There are 18 residues in the CDR3. Here the CDR3 DNA reads TGCGCCAGCAGCCAAGAATTTGTCGGGGGGGCCCTCTATGGTGAGCAGTTCTTC. Residues: CASSQEFVGGALYGEQFF.

This clonotype was found a few times. The chain couples TRBV7-2 to TRBJ2-5; D may correspond to TRBD1 or TRBD2 (7 bases each). This CDR3 spans 16 amino acids. Germline V CDR1 and CDR2: SGHTA, FQGNSA. V dropped 2 bases and J dropped 3 bases, with 16 bases sitting between them. In nucleotides, the CDR3 is TGTGCCAGCAGCTTAAGCAGGGGGGGGGACAAAGAGACCCAGTACTTC. This encodes CASSLSRGGDKETQYF.

The table lists this clonotype with a few counts. This chain uses TRBV20-1 with TRBJ1-5, with unresolved D. In germline, CDR1 is DFQATT, CDR2 SNEGSKA (reference sequence). Trimming removed 3 bases from V and 2 bases from J, with 14 bases in between. This CDR3 region has 15 residues. The DNA of the CDR3 is TGCAGTGCTAGGTGGGGTTCGGATCGCAATCAGCCCCAGCATTTT. It encodes CSARWGSDRNQPQHF.

This chain joins TRBV7-9 and TRBJ2-7, with D possibly being TRBD2 (6 bases). Germline lookup yields CDR1 SEHNR and CDR2 FQNEAQ (reference sequence). The CDR3 totals 10 residues. Between the trimmed V and J ends, which lost 10 bases and 7 bases, there was a span of 11 bases. CDR3 residues: CATGGLEQYF. The CDR3 DNA follows: TGTGCCACGGGCGGACTAGAGCAGTACTTC.

The rearrangement links TRBV5-1 to TRBJ2-6; D perhaps matches TRBD1 (5 bases). The CDR3 extends over 15 amino acids. V lost 4 bases to trimming and J lost 2 bases, with 10 bases between them. From germline, CDR1 is SGHRS and CDR2 YFSETQ. The DNA of the CDR3 is TGCGCCAGCAGCAACGACAGTACTGGGGCCAACGTCCTGACTTTC. It is translated as CASSNDSTGANVLTF.

The chain employs TRBV19 and TRBJ2-7, with D uncertain. Looked up from germline, CDR1 is LNHDA and CDR2 is SQIVND (reference sequence). V was trimmed by 5 bases and J by 3 bases, leaving 8 bases between them. The CDR3 covers 12 residues. The CDR3 DNA reads TGTGCCAGTAGTCCAGGTGACTACGAGCAGTACTTC. Protein sequence: CASSPGDYEQYF.